This T cell receptor beta chain was sequenced in a study of CD8+ T cells in alopecia areata. Study-wide context: Oral tofacitinib, 5 to 10 mg twice daily, was given in an open-label trial. Dosing with tofacitinib proceeded for 6 to 18 months, followed by 6 months off drug. Study results and caveats: In scalp samples, resident alphabeta T cells of normal skin are also sequenced.

The authors extracted RNA and reverse transcribed it into cDNA as the sequencing template. Produced via immunoSEQ multiplex PCR; TCRdb's table is partial and in-frame only. The sample comprises 140,000 to 150,000 clones, roughly 64% of which are singletons, and roughly 6.5% rests with the top ten. Lesional scalp punch biopsies and peripheral blood came from alopecia areata patients. Concerning this clone: Its antigen is not identified.

The V end was cut by 6 bases, the J end by 7 bases, with 16 bases between. CDR3 length: 14 residues. Germline values: CDR1 SQVTM, CDR2 ANQGSEA. The receptor's source is a human donor with alopecia areata. V usage is TRBV29-1 and J usage is TRBJ1-6, with D uncertain. The specimen comprised CD4+ T cells sorted from blood, sampled at week 0. The CDR3 DNA reads TGCAGCGTGCGGACTCTCTCTGTGAATTCACCCCTCCACTTT. Its translation is CSVRTLSVNSPLHF. Filled out from reference TRBV29-1 and TRBJ1-6, the complete variable domain reads SAVISQKPSRDICQRGTSLTIQCQVDSQVTMMFWYRQQPGQSLTLIATANQGSEATYESGFVIDKFPISRPNLTFSTLTVSNMSPEDSSIYLCSVRTLSVNSPLHFGNGTRLTVT.